Detailed here is one TCR beta chain. This sample is drawn from a study of technical replicates of blood from a few donors. Between the trimmed V and J ends, which lost 0 bases and 12 bases, there was a span of 13 bases. Germline lookup yields CDR1 MGHRA and CDR2 YSYEKL. This CDR3 has 13 residues. This table comes from immunoSEQ multiplex PCR, and its TCRdb copy is limited to in-frame clones, with some not included. The profile shows 70,000 to 95,000 clones, approximately 97% of them singletons. Specimen: T cells isolated from PBMCs. The chain has TRBV4-1 and TRBJ2-3; maybe TRBD2 (5 bases). The sequence came from a human donor in good health. CDR3 bases: TGCGCCAGCAGCCAAGAATCGACGACTACTCAGTATTTT. It encodes CASSQESTTTQYF.